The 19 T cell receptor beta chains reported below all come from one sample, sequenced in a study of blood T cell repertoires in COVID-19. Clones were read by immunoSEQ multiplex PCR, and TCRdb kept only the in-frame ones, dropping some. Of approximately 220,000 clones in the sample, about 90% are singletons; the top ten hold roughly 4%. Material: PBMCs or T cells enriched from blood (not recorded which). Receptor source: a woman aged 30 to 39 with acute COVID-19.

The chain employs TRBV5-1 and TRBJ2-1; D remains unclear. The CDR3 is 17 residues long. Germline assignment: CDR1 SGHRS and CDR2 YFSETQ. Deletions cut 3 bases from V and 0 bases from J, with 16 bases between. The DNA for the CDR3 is TGCGCCAGCAGCTCTCTTTTACCTACGAGCTCCTACAATGAGCAGTTCTTC. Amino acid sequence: CASSSLLPTSSYNEQFF. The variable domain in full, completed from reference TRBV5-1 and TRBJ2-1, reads KAGVTQTPRYLIKTRGQQVTLSCSPISGHRSVSWYQQTPGQGLQFLFEYFSETQRNKGNFPGRFSGRQFSNSRSEMNVSTLELGDSALYLCASSSLLPTSSYNEQFFGPGTRLTVL.

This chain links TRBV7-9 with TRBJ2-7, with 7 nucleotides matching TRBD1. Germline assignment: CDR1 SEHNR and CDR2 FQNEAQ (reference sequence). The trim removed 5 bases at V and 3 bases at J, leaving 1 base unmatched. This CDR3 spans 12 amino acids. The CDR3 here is CASSDRVYEQYF. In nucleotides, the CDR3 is TGTGCCAGCAGCGACAGGGTCTACGAGCAGTACTTC.

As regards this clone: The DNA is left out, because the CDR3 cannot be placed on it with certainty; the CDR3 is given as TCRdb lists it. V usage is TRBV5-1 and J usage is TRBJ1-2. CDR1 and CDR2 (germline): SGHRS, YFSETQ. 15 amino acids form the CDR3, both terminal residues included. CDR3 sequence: CASSLFAAGAGEGTF.

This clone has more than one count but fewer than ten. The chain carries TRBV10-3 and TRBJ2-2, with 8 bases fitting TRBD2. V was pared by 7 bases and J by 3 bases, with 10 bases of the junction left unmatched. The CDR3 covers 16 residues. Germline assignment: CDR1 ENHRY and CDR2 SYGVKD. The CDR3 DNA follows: TGTGCCATCACGGCGAGCAGCGGGGGCTACACCGGGGAGCTGTTTTTT. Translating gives CAITASSGGYTGELFF.

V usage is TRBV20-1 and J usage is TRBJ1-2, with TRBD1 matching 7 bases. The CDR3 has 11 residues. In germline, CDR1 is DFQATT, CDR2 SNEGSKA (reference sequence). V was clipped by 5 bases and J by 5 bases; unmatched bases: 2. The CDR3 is CSARQGYGYTF. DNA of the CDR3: TGCAGTGCTCGACAGGGTTATGGCTACACCTTC.

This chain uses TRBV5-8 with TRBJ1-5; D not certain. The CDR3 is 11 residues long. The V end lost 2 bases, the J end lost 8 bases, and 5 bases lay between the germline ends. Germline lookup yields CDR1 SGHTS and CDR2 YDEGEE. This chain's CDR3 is CASSLGEPQHF. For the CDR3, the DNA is TGTGCCAGCAGCTTAGGAGAGCCCCAGCATTTT.

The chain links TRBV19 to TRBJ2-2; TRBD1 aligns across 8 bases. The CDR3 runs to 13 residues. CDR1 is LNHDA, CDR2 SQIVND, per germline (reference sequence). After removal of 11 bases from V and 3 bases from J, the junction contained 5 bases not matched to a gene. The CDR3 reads CAGQGQDTGELFF. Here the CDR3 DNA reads TGTGCCGGACAGGGACAGGACACCGGGGAGCTGTTTTTT.

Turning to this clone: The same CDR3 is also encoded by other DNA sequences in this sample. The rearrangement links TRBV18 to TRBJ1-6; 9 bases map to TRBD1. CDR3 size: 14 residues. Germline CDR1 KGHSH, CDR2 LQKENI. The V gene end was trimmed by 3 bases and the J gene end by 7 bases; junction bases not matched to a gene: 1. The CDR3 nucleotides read TGTGCCAGCTCACCTGGGACAGGGAATTCACCCCTCCACTTT. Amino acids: CASSPGTGNSPLHF.

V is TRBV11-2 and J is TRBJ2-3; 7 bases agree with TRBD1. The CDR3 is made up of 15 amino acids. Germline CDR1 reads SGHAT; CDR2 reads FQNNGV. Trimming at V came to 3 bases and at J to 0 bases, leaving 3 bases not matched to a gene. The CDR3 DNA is TGTGCCAGCAGCTTGGGGACAGCTAGCACAGATACGCAGTATTTT. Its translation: CASSLGTASTDTQYF.

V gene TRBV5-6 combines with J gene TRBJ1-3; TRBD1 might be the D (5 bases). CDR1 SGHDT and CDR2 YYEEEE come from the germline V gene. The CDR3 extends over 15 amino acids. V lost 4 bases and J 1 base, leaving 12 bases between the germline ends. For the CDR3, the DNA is TGTGCCAGCAGCGCCAGAGACAGATCTGGAAACACCATATATTTT. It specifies CASSARDRSGNTIYF. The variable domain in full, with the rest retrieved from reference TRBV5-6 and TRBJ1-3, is DAGVTQSPTHLIKTRGQQVTLRCSPKSGHDTVSWYQQALGQGPQFIFQYYEEEERQRGNFPDRFSGHQFPNYSSELNVNALLLGDSALYLCASSARDRSGNTIYFGEGSWLTVV.

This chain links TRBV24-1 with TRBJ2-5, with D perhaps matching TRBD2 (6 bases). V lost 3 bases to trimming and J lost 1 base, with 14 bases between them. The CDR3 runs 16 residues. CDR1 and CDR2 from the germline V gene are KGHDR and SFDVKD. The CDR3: CATSDVGRGTQETQYF. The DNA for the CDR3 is TGTGCCACCAGTGATGTCGGACGGGGGACCCAAGAGACCCAGTACTTC.

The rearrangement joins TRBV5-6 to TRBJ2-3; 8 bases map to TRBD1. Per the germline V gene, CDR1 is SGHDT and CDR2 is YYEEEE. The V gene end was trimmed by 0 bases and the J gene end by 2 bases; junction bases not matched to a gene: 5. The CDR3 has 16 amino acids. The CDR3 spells CASSLVDRGTTDTQYF. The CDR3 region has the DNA TGTGCCAGCAGCTTGGTAGACAGGGGAACCACAGATACGCAGTATTTT.

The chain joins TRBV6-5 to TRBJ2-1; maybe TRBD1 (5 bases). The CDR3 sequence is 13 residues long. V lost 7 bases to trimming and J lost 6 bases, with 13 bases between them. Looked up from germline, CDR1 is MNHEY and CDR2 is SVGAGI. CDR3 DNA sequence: TGTGCCAGCAACCAGGGTTCAGGCAATGAGCAGTTCTTC. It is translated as CASNQGSGNEQFF.

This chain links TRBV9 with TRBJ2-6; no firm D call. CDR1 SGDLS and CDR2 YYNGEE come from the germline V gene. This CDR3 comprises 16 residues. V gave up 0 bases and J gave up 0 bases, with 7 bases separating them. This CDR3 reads CASSVVGFSGANVLTF. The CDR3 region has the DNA TGTGCCAGCAGCGTAGTCGGTTTCTCTGGGGCCAACGTCCTGACTTTC.

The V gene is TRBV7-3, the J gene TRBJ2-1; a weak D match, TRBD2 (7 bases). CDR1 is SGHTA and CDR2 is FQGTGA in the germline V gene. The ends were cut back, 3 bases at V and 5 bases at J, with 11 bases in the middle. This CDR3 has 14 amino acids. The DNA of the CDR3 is TGTGCCAGCAGCTTGTTCGGGGGGCACAATGAGCAGTTCTTC. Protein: CASSLFGGHNEQFF.

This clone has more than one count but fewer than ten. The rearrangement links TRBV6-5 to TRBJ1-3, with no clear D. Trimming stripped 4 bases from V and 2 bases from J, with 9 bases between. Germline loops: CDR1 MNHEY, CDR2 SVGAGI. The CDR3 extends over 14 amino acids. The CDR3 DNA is TGTGCCAGCAGTTTTGGAGGGCCTGGAAACACCATATATTTT. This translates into CASSFGGPGNTIYF.

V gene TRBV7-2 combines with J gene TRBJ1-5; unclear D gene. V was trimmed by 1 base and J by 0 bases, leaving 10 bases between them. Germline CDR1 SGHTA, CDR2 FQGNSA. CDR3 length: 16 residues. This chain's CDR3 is CASSLVPGISNQPQHF. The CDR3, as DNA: TGTGCCAGCAGCTTAGTTCCGGGGATTAGCAATCAGCCCCAGCATTTT.

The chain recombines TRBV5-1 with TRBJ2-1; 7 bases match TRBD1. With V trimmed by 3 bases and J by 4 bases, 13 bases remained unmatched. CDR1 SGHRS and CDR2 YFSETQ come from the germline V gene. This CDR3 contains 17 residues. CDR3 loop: CASSSKRQGSLYNEQFF. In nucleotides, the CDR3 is TGCGCCAGCAGCTCTAAACGACAGGGATCCCTTTACAATGAGCAGTTCTTC.

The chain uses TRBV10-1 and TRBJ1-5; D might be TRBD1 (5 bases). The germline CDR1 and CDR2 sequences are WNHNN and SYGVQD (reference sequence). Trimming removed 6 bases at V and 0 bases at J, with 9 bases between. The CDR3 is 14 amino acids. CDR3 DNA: TGCGCCAGCAGCAACAGGATTAGCAATCAGCCCCAGCATTTT. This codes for CASSNRISNQPQHF.